The clone carrying this T cell receptor (beta chain) was observed a handful of times. Its matching antigen is unknown. Other nucleotide sequences from this sample produce the same CDR3. The PCR employed 60 Vbeta primers together with 13 Jbeta primers. TCRdb's table, derived via immunoSEQ multiplex PCR, lists solely in-frame clones and lacks some. The repertoire holds approximately 100,000 clones, with over 70% as singletons. This sample was included in a study of cytomegalovirus exposure and HLA in healthy donors. Germline CDR1 reads SNHLY; CDR2 reads FYNNEI. V was clipped by 8 bases and J by 0 bases, with 2 bases between them. The CDR3 has 12 residues. Findings of the study overall: Specificity of three CMV-associated chains for CMV antigens was verified in vitro.

The chain joins TRBV2 to TRBJ2-6, with D unclear. This TCR derives from a woman aged 40 to 50 in good health and CMV-seronegative. Sequencing was done on a sample of PBMCs. The CDR3: CASHSGANVLTF. CDR3 nucleotide sequence: TGTGCCAGCCACTCTGGGGCCAACGTCCTGACTTTC. Filled out from reference TRBV2 and TRBJ2-6, the complete variable domain reads EPEVTQTPSHQVTQMGQEVILRCVPISNHLYFYWYRQILGQKVEFLVSFYNNEISEKSEIFDDQFSVERPDGSNFTLKIRSTKLEDSAMYFCASHSGANVLTFGAGSRLTVL.